Following are 15 T cell receptor beta chains from one sample sequenced in a study of regulatory T cells in long-lasting Graves disease. Time point specified: newly diagnosed GD, antithyroid drugs for less than 3 months. The TCR library used RNA extracted from PBMCs. TCR beta libraries were built with iRepertoire HTBI primers and Arm-PCR of CDR3 regions. TCRdb redid the calling of the multiplex PCR reads with MiXCR, one entry per CDR3 protein. The table has about 500,000 distinct CDR3 sequences, 16% seen once. These same records also appear under a second study, on T cells in Graves' hyperthyroidism and ophthalmopathy.

The source material was peripheral blood mononuclear cells (PBMCs), sampled at new diagnosis, from a patient treated with antithyroid drugs. Receptors originate from a man in his forties with Graves disease.

This clonotype turned up a few times. A read error is possible here, since a much larger clone lies one base away. This chain links TRBV20-1 with TRBJ1-1; D is undetermined. The germline V gene encodes CDR1 DFQATT and CDR2 SNEGSKA (reference sequence). The CDR3 spans 16 residues. The CDR3 DNA follows: TGCAGTGCTAGAGATAAGGTCGGGCTGCTGAACACTGTAGCTTTCTTT. Translation gives CSARDKVGLLNTVAFF.

With respect to this clonotype: A much larger clone sits a single nucleotide away, making a read error possible. CDR3 amino acids: CASSFNLAGGPEYF. In DNA, the CDR3 is TGTGCCAGCAGCTTCAATCTAGCGGGAGGACCGGAGTACTTC. This chain connects TRBV11-2 to TRBJ2-5; TRBD2 matches at 11 bases. The length of the CDR3 is 14 residues. Looked up from germline, CDR1 is SGHAT and CDR2 is FQNNGV. V was pared by 3 bases and J by 12 bases, with 9 bases of the junction left unmatched.

Many counts were recorded for this clonotype. The J gene is TRBJ2-7, the V gene TRBV3-1, with 7 bases matching TRBD1. This CDR3 spans 17 amino acids. Germline V gene data show CDR1 as LGHDT and CDR2 as YNNKEL (reference sequence). The J segment lost 0 bases and the V segment lost 0 bases, leaving 8 bases of the junction unmatched. This CDR3 is CASSQDLLRGLSYEQYF. As DNA, the CDR3 is TGTGCCAGCAGCCAAGATCTATTGAGGGGGCTCTCCTACGAGCAGTACTTC.

This clonotype was observed at least ten times. The chain joins TRBV14 to TRBJ2-1, with 8 bases that match TRBD1. V lost 4 bases to trimming and J lost 4 bases; unmatched junction nucleotides: 6. This CDR3 contains 15 residues. From germline, CDR1 is SGHDN and CDR2 FVKESK. CDR3: CASSLRDRIYNEQFF. CDR3 coding DNA: TGTGCCAGCAGCCTCCGGGACAGGATTTACAATGAGCAGTTCTTC.

The chain joins TRBV7-9 to TRBJ2-1, with TRBD1 identical over 10 bases. Germline-derived CDR1 and CDR2 are SEHNR and FQNEAQ (reference sequence). The trim removed 5 bases at V and 8 bases at J, leaving 12 bases unmatched. The CDR3 has 16 amino acids. The CDR3 region has the DNA TGTGCCAGCAGCACATACCGGGACAGGGGTGGGGATGAGCAGTTCTTC. Its protein is CASSTYRDRGGDEQFF.

This clonotype was picked up many times. The V gene is TRBV20-1, the J gene TRBJ1-3; D unresolved. With 4 bases removed from V and 1 base from J, the gap between germline ends came to 8 bases. The CDR3 loop spans 13 amino acids. Germline values: CDR1 DFQATT, CDR2 SNEGSKA (reference sequence). The CDR3 nucleotides read TGCAGTGCTACCCGGGAATCTGGAAACACCATATATTTT. Protein product: CSATRESGNTIYF.

This chain uses TRBV20-1 with TRBJ2-1; 7 nucleotides match TRBD1. Trimming took 0 bases from V and 5 from J; bases not matched to a gene: 7. There are 15 residues in the CDR3. CDR1 and CDR2 from the germline V gene are DFQATT and SNEGSKA (reference sequence). DNA of the CDR3: TGCAGTGCTAGAGATCGGAGAAGGGGGCACAATGAGCAGTTCTTC. It is translated as CSARDRRRGHNEQFF.

This clonotype was seen ten or more times. The chain combines TRBV6-1 with TRBJ2-7; D could derive from TRBD1 or TRBD2 (6 bases each). The CDR3 spans 14 residues. Trimming removed 7 bases at V and 0 bases at J, with 13 bases between. CDR1 is MNHNS and CDR2 is SASEGT in the germline V gene. CDR3 loop: CASTKGGSSYEQYF. The CDR3 nucleotides read TGTGCCAGCACCAAAGGGGGGAGCTCCTACGAGCAGTACTTC.

This chain connects TRBV28 to TRBJ2-7, with TRBD1 identical over 7 bases. V was clipped by 11 bases and J by 2 bases; unmatched bases: 9. This CDR3 region has 13 residues. Germline CDR1 is MDHEN and CDR2 is SYDVKM. The CDR3 DNA reads as TGTGCCGGACAGGAGACGGGTGCCTACGAGCAGTACTTC. The encoded protein is CAGQETGAYEQYF. Using reference TRBV28 and TRBJ2-7 for the parts outside the CDR3, the full variable domain is DVKVTQSSRYLVKRTGEKVFLECVQDMDHENMFWYRQDPGLGLRLIYFSYDVKMKEKGDIPEGYSVSREKKERFSLILESASTNQTSMYLCAGQETGAYEQYFGPGTRLTVT.

The chain is built from TRBV11-3 and TRBJ2-1; the match to TRBD2 covers 7 bases. The CDR3 extends over 15 amino acids. The trim removed 4 bases at V and 8 bases at J, leaving 11 bases unmatched. The germline V gene encodes CDR1 SGHNT and CDR2 YENEEA. The chain's CDR3 is CASSSRLARIDEQFF. CDR3 nucleotides: TGTGCCAGCAGCTCGCGACTAGCTCGGATCGATGAGCAGTTCTTC.

This clonotype came up a few times. The CDR3 region is CASSWGQEGTQYF. The CDR3 region has the DNA TGTGCCAGCAGCTGGGGACAGGAGGGGACCCAGTACTTC. This chain links TRBV5-8 with TRBJ2-5, with 8 bases identical to TRBD1. Germline loops: CDR1 SGHTS, CDR2 YDEGEE. CDR3 length: 13 residues. The junction had 5 bases not matched to a gene; V was cut back by 3 bases and J by 7 bases.

This sequence joins TRBV5-6 and TRBJ2-5, with a tentative D call TRBD1 (8 bases). Germline CDR1 and CDR2: SGHDT and YYEEEE. The length of the CDR3 is 16 residues. The ends were cut back, 6 bases at V and 6 bases at J, with 24 bases in the middle. The CDR3 reads CASNLQGAGETKTQYF. CDR3 coding DNA: TGTGCCAGCAACCTCCAGGGGGCGGGAGAGACGAAGACCCAGTACTTC. The complete variable domain, with remaining parts taken from reference TRBV5-6 and TRBJ2-5, reads DAGVTQSPTHLIKTRGQQVTLRCSPKSGHDTVSWYQQALGQGPQFIFQYYEEEERQRGNFPDRFSGHQFPNYSSELNVNALLLGDSALYLCASNLQGAGETKTQYFGPGTRLLVL.

This clonotype has ten or more counts. The rearrangement uses TRBV28 and TRBJ1-5; the D is unclear. CDR1 MDHEN and CDR2 SYDVKM come from the germline V gene. The V gene lost 7 bases and the J gene lost 9 bases, with 13 bases spanning the gap. This CDR3 contains 12 residues. CDR3 coding DNA: TGTGCCAGCACCCAACAGATAGGGCCCCAGCATTTT. Its protein is CASTQQIGPQHF. The full variable domain, its missing parts supplied by reference TRBV28 and TRBJ1-5, is DVKVTQSSRYLVKRTGEKVFLECVQDMDHENMFWYRQDPGLGLRLIYFSYDVKMKEKGDIPEGYSVSREKKERFSLILESASTNQTSMYLCASTQQIGPQHFGDGTRLSIL.

The V gene is TRBV3-1, the J gene TRBJ2-7; D not certain. V was clipped by 4 bases and J by 5 bases, with 12 bases between them. The CDR3 length is 13 residues. Germline values: CDR1 LGHDT, CDR2 YNNKEL (reference sequence). CDR3 DNA: TGTGCCAGCAGCCTGGGTCTTTCGAACGAGCAGTACTTC. Translated: CASSLGLSNEQYF.

This clonotype was recorded at least ten times. The chain links TRBV30 to TRBJ2-1; a weak D match, TRBD1 (6 bases). The germline V gene has CDR1 GTSNPN and CDR2 SVGIG (reference sequence). This CDR3 region has 11 residues. V lost 6 bases and J 5 bases, leaving 8 bases between the germline ends. The chain's CDR3 is CACRDNNEQFF. The CDR3 nucleotides are TGTGCCTGCCGGGACAACAATGAGCAGTTCTTC.